The TCR beta chain described here comes from a study of control samples from healthy donors and cancer patients. Germline V lookup: CDR1 MGHRA, CDR2 YSYEKL. This CDR3 region has 13 residues. With 4 bases removed from V and 6 bases from J, the gap between germline ends came to 9 bases. Here immunoSEQ multiplex PCR was the method, and the copy in TCRdb shows in-frame clones only, minus some. The data show about 140,000 clones, around nine tenths seen once. The receptor was isolated from a man younger than 40 in good health. Sequencing was performed on blood. The rearrangement joins TRBV4-1 to TRBJ2-2; perhaps TRBD2 as D (6 bases). Written as DNA, the CDR3 is TGCGCCAGCAGCCGACTAGTATCCGGGGAGCTGTTTTTT. This gives the protein CASSRLVSGELFF.